Listed below are T cell receptor beta chains from one sample, sequenced in a study of regulatory and conventional T cells in RAG deficiency. Data came from immunoSEQ multiplex PCR; TCRdb stores just in-frame clones and leaves some out. Of some 8,800 clones listed, around 94% are singletons. Sequencing was carried out using CD4+ effector T cells sorted from blood. The receptors here all came from a human donor with RAG deficiency presenting as severe combined immunodeficiency. Both conserved end residues are part of each CDR3. The size of a clone is reported for some rows only, either as once, few or many, or as a class for expanded clones.

clone size | V gene | CDR3 protein
- | TRBV7-3 | CASSLSSNTDTQYF
- | TRBV7-6 | CASSLGTQETQYF
- | TRBV7-3 | CASTPGGSTEAFF
- | TRBV27 | CASRKQGRETQYF
- | TRBV7-2 | CASSARRRTGGQETQYF
- | TRBV7-2 | CASSLIDGPYTDTQYF
- | TRBV20-1 | CSADRETQYF
once | TRBV20-1 | CSRGSYNEQFF
- | TRBV4-2 | CASSQEGASTDTQYF
- | TRBV4-3 | CASSQDNANTGELFF
- | TRBV5-1 | CASRIAGASGANVLTF
- | TRBV5-1 | CASTGFGETQYF
- | TRBV7-8 | CASSRGPGLRYEQYF
few | TRBV27 | CASKAGTLYTGELFF
- | TRBV10-2 | CASTHRGPYYEQYF
- | TRBV30 | CAWSNGLAGAWYF
- | TRBV4-2 | CASSQVHGYTEAFF
- | TRBV28 | CASRQNTEAFF
- | TRBV6-5 | CASSYSQGASGETQYF
- | TRBV7-9 | CASTLLKAGGSDTQYF
- | TRBV7-2 | CASSLAGGRRPDTQYF
- | TRBV11-3 | CASSPGTGGETQYF
- | TRBV10-3 | CAISVQGNTGELFF
- | TRBV11-3 | CASSPAGPYQETQYF
once | TRBV15 | CATSRDGGSANYGYTF
- | TRBV12-5 | CASGFIPGNTEAFF
- | TRBV20-1 | CSAKGGDEQYF
- | TRBV5-4 | CASSLRQETYEQYF
- | TRBV7-2 | CASSLGGSGANVLTF
- | TRBV11-2 | CASSLLAGGPGELFF
- | TRBV5-4 | CASSSGQDLTGELFF
- | TRBV19 | CASSIVGGETQYF
- | TRBV5-6 | CASSLVTGGRETQYF
- | TRBV10-3 | CAISAGGRSTGELFF
- | TRBV28 | CASTWGGPYEQYF
- | TRBV6-4 | CASSVSYTDTQYF
- | TRBV5-1 | CASSGDPTDTQYF
- | TRBV19 | CATKGTGKTQYF
- | TRBV18 | CASSRDTHGRETQYF
- | TRBV5-4 | CASSAATGSGANVLTF
- | TRBV4-2 | CASSQVTVAKNIQYF
- | TRBV5-1 | CASSWTGIQETQYF